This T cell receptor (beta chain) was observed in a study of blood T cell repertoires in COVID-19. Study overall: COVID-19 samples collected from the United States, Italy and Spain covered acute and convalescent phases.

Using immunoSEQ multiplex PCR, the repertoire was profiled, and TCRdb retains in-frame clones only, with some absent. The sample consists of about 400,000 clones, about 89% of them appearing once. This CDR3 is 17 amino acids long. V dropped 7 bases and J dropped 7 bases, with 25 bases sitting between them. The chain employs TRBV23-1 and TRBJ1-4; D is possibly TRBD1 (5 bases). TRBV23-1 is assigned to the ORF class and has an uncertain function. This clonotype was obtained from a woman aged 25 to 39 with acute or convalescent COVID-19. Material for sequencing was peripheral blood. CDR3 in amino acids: CASTPRVTSVIVEKLFF. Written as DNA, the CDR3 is TGCGCCAGCACCCCCAGGGTGACGTCGGTTATTGTTGAAAAACTGTTTTTT.